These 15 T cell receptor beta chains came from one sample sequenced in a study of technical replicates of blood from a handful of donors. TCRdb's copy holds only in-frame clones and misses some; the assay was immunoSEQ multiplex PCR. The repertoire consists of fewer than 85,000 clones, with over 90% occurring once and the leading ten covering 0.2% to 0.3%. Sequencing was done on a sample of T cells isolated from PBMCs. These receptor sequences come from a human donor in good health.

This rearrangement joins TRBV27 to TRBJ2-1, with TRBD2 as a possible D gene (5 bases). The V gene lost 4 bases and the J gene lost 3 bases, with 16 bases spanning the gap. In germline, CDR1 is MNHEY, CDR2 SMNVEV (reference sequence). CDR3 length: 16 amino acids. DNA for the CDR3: TGTGCCAGCAGTTCGCCTCCGGAGGACCACTACAATGAGCAGTTCTTC. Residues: CASSSPPEDHYNEQFF.

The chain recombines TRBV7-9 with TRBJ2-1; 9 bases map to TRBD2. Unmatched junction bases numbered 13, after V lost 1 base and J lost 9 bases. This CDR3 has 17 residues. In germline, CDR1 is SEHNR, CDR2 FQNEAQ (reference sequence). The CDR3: CASSLGGVSGSRGEQFF. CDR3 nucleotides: TGTGCCAGCAGCTTAGGGGGGGTTAGCGGGAGCCGAGGTGAGCAGTTCTTC. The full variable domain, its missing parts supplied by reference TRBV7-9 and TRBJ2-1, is DTGVSQNPRHKITKRGQNVTFRCDPISEHNRLYWYRQTLGQGPEFLTYFQNEAQLEKSRLLSDRFSAERPKGSFSTLEIQRTEQGDSAMYLCASSLGGVSGSRGEQFFGPGTRLTVL.

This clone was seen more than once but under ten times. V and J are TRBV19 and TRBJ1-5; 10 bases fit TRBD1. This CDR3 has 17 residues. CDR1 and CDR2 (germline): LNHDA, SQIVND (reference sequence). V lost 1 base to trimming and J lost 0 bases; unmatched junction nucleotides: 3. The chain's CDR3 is CASSIAGQGDSNQPQHF. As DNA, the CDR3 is TGTGCCAGTAGTATAGCCGGACAGGGGGATAGCAATCAGCCCCAGCATTTT.

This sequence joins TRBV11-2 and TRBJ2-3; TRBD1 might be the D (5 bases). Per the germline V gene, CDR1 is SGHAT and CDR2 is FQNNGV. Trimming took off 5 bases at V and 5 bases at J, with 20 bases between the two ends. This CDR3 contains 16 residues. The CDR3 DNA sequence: TGTGCCAGCAGCCGATCCCCGGCCGCAAGGGGAGATACGCAGTATTTT. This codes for CASSRSPAARGDTQYF.

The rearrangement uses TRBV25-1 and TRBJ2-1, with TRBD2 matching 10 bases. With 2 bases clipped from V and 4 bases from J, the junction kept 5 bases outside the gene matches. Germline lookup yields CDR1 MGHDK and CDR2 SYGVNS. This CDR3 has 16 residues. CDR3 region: CASSEVAGGPYNEQFF. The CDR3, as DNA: TGTGCCAGCAGTGAAGTAGCGGGAGGACCGTACAATGAGCAGTTCTTC.

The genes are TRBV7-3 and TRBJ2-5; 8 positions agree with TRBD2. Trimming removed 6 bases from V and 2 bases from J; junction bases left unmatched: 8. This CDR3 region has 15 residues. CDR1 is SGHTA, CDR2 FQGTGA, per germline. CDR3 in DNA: TGTGCCAGCAGTCCGGGGGGGACCCTACAAGAGACCCAGTACTTC. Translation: CASSPGGTLQETQYF.

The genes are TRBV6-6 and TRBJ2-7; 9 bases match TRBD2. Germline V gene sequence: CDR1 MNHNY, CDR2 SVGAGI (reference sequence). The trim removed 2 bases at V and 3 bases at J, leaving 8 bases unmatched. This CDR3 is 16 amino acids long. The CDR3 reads CASSYSGGHRGYEQYF. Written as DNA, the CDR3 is TGTGCCAGCAGTTACAGCGGGGGGCATAGGGGCTACGAGCAGTACTTC.

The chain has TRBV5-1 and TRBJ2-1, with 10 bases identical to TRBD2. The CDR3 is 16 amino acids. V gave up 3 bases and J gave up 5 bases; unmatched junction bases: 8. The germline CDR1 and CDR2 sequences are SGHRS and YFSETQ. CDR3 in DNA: TGCGCCAGCAGCTCCGGGAGCGGGGGGGCCGACAATGAGCAGTTCTTC. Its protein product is CASSSGSGGADNEQFF.

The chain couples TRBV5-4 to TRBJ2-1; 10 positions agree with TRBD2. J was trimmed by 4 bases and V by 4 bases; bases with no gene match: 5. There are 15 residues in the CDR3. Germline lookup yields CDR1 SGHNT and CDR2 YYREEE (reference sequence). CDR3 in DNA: TGTGCCAGCAGCGTCGGACTAGCGGTGTACAATGAGCAGTTCTTC. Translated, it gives CASSVGLAVYNEQFF.

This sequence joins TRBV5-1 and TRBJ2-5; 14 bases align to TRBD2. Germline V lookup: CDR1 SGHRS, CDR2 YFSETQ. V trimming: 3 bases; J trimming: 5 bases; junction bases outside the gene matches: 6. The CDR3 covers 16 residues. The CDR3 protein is CASSWGLAGAGETQYF. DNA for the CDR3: TGCGCCAGCAGCTGGGGACTAGCGGGGGCGGGGGAGACCCAGTACTTC.

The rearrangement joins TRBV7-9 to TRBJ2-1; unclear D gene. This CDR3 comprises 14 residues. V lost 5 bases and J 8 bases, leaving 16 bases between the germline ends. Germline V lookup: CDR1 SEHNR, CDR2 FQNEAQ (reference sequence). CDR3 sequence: CASSLSFLRDEQFF. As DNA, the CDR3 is TGTGCCAGCAGCCTTAGCTTCCTTCGCGATGAGCAGTTCTTC.

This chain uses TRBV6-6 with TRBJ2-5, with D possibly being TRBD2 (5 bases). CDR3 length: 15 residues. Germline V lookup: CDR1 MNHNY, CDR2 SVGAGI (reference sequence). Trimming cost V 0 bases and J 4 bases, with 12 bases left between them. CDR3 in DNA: TGTGCCAGCAGTTACTCGGCTAGCTCGGGAGAGACCCAGTACTTC. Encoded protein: CASSYSASSGETQYF.

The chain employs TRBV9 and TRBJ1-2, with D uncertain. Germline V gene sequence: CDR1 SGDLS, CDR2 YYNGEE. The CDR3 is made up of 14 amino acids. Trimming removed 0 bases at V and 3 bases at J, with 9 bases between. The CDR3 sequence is CASSVATTYYGYTF. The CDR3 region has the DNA TGTGCCAGCAGCGTAGCTACGACTTACTATGGCTACACCTTC. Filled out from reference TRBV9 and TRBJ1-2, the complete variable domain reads DSGVTQTPKHLITATGQRVTLRCSPRSGDLSVYWYQQSLDQGLQFLIQYYNGEERAKGNILERFSAQQFPDLHSELNLSSLELGDSALYFCASSVATTYYGYTFGSGTRLTVV.

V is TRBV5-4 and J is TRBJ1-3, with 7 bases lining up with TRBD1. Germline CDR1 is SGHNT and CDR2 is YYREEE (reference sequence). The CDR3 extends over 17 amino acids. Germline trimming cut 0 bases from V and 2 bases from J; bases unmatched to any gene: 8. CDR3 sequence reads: CASSLGQGLWTGNTIYF. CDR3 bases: TGTGCCAGCAGCTTGGGACAGGGATTATGGACTGGAAACACCATATATTTT.

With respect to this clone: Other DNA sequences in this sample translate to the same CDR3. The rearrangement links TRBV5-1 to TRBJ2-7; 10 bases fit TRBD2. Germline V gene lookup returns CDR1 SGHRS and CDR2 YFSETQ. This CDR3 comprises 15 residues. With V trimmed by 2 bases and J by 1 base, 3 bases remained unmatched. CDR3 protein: CASSLSSGSSYEQYF. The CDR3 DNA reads TGCGCCAGCAGCTTATCTAGCGGGAGTTCCTACGAGCAGTACTTC.